The rows below give T cell receptor beta chains drawn from one sample of a study of blood T cell repertoires in COVID-19. Using immunoSEQ multiplex PCR, the repertoire was profiled, and TCRdb retains in-frame clones only, with some absent. The sample shows 200,000 to 250,000 clones, roughly 84% of them seen only once. The specimen sequenced was peripheral blood. These receptors all come from a woman of 80 years or more with active or convalescent COVID-19. CDR3s include the opening cysteine and the closing phenylalanine or tryptophan. A D gene is named only where the DNA matches it firmly. Clone size, where shown, is once, few, many, or a class for clones that have expanded.

abundance,d_gene,j_gene,len,v_gene,CDR3nt,CDR3aa
once,TRBD2,TRBJ2-5,14,TRBV2,TGTGCCAGCAATTGGGGGGGGACCCAAGAGACCCAGTACTTC,CASNWGGTQETQYF
-,TRBD1,TRBJ1-1,14,TRBV9,TGTGCCAGCAGCCGACAGGGCCAGAACACTGAAGCTTTCTTT,CASSRQGQNTEAFF
-,-,TRBJ2-5,14,TRBV5-1,TGCGCCAGCAGCTTGATGGGGCGTGGGGAGACCCAGTACTTC,CASSLMGRGETQYF
once,TRBD2,TRBJ2-7,12,TRBV11-2,TGTGCCAGCAGCTCGAAGTTGGCGGGGGTTTACTTC,CASSSKLAGVYF
-,-,TRBJ1-5,13,TRBV3-1/TRBV3-2,TGTGCCAGCAGCCAACCGGGAAATCAGCCCCAGCATTTT,CASSQPGNQPQHF
-,-,TRBJ1-5,15,TRBV5-1,TGCGCCAGCAGCTTACAGGGAGGGAGCAATCAGCCCCAGCATTTT,CASSLQGGSNQPQHF
-,-,TRBJ1-5,14,TRBV2,TGTGCCAGCAAGGGGGTAATTCTAGATCAGCCCCAGCATTTT,CASKGVILDQPQHF
-,-,TRBJ2-3,14,TRBV28,TGTGCCAGCAGTTCCCCAGGGGCAGGGGATACGCAGTATTTT,CASSSPGAGDTQYF
-,-,TRBJ2-7,13,TRBV27,TGTGCCAGCAGTGCACAGATGGCCTACGAGCAGTACTTC,CASSAQMAYEQYF
-,TRBD1,TRBJ2-7,14,TRBV6-2/TRBV6-3,TGTGCCAGCAGTTTATCCGGGACAGATGGAGAGCAGTACTTC,CASSLSGTDGEQYF
-,TRBD2,TRBJ2-3,15,TRBV2,TGTGCCAGCGCCCTCATAGCGGGGGGCACAGATACGCAGTATTTT,CASALIAGGTDTQYF
-,-,TRBJ2-7,16,TRBV5-1,TGCGCCAGCGCCACAACGGCGGGGTCTAGTCCCTACGAGCAGTACTTC,CASATTAGSSPYEQYF
-,-,TRBJ2-3,12,TRBV6-5,TGTGCCAGCGGCAGGGGCACAGATACGCAGTATTTT,CASGRGTDTQYF
-,-,TRBJ1-1,11,TRBV6-2/TRBV6-3,TGTGCCAGCAGTTACGGAAGGGGGGCTTTCTTT,CASSYGRGAFF
-,-,TRBJ2-1,16,TRBV18,TGTGCCAGCTCACCGATTAGTTCAGGGTCTGTCAATGAGCAGTTCTTC,CASSPISSGSVNEQFF
-,-,TRBJ2-1,18,TRBV11-2,TGTGCCAGCAGCTTAGGAGGTCCTACAGAGGGGGCCTACAATGAGCAGTTCTTC,CASSLGGPTEGAYNEQFF
once,-,TRBJ1-2,12,TRBV7-9,TGTGCCACCTCCCGGGAAAACTATGGCTACACCTTC,CATSRENYGYTF
once,TRBD1,TRBJ1-1,14,TRBV5-5,TGTGCCAGCAGCTCCCGGGACAGGGCCTTTGAAGCTTTCTTT,CASSSRDRAFEAFF
-,-,TRBJ1-1,14,TRBV5-1,TGCGCCAGCACCTTCGACAGTTTGTTCGCTGAAGCTTTCTTT,CASTFDSLFAEAFF
-,TRBD2,TRBJ2-1,17,TRBV9,TGTGCCAGCAGCGTAACGGGCGGGACTAGCGGATACAATGAGCAGTTCTTC,CASSVTGGTSGYNEQFF
-,TRBD2,TRBJ2-2,17,TRBV5-1,TGCGCCAGCAGCTTAAAAGCGGGAGGCACCAACACCGGGGAGCTGTTTTTT,CASSLKAGGTNTGELFF
few,TRBD2,TRBJ2-2,16,TRBV9,TGTGCCAGCAGCGCCTCGACTAGCGCTAGCACCGGGGAGCTGTTTTTT,CASSASTSASTGELFF
-,TRBD1,TRBJ1-2,15,TRBV18,TGTGCCAGCTCACCCGGGGACAGGCTAAACTATGGCTACACCTTC,CASSPGDRLNYGYTF
-,-,TRBJ1-2,17,TRBV4-2,TGTGCCAGCAGCCAGGCCCAACAATTCCGCAGTAACTATGGCTACACCTTC,CASSQAQQFRSNYGYTF
-,TRBD1,TRBJ1-6,16,TRBV6-5,TGTGCCAGCAGTTACTTGCGGGACAGGCCATATTCACCCCTCCACTTT,CASSYLRDRPYSPLHF
-,TRBD1,TRBJ2-7,15,TRBV7-2,TGTGCCAGCAGCTACTCAGGGGGTGGAAGCGACGAGCAGTACTTC,CASSYSGGGSDEQYF
few,TRBD1,TRBJ1-4,14,TRBV4-2,TGTGCCAGCAGCGCGACAGGGATGGGGGAAAAACTGTTTTTT,CASSATGMGEKLFF
-,TRBD1,TRBJ1-4,17,TRBV7-9,TGTGCCAGCAGCTTAGGGGCCGGAGGGGGCGCCGGGGAAAAACTGTTTTTT,CASSLGAGGGAGEKLFF
-,TRBD1,TRBJ1-2,14,TRBV5-4,TGTGCCAGCAGCCCGGAGCAGGGGGCCTATGGCTACACCTTC,CASSPEQGAYGYTF
-,-,TRBJ1-3,17,TRBV15,TGTGCCACCAGCAGAGGGGGAGCTGTATACTCTGGAAACACCATATATTTT,CATSRGGAVYSGNTIYF
-,TRBD1,TRBJ1-1,14,TRBV3-1/TRBV3-2,TGTGCCAGCAGCGACAGACAGGGGCGGACTGAAGCTTTCTTT,CASSDRQGRTEAFF
few,-,TRBJ1-3,17,TRBV5-1,TGCGCCAGCAGCTTTGGGGACCGAGGGGGCTCTGGAAACACCATATATTTT,CASSFGDRGGSGNTIYF
-,-,TRBJ2-7,14,TRBV4-1,TGCGCCAGCAGCCAAGATGGGAGTGACTACGAGCAGTACTTC,CASSQDGSDYEQYF
-,-,TRBJ1-1,13,TRBV19,TGTGCCAGTAGGATGAAGGGGCTCACTGAAGCTTTCTTT,CASRMKGLTEAFF
-,TRBD2,TRBJ2-1,15,TRBV6-5,TGTGCCAGCGTCTCCGGGACTAGCGGGGGCGATGAGCAGTTCTTC,CASVSGTSGGDEQFF
-,TRBD1,TRBJ1-2,13,TRBV7-2,TGTGCCAGCAGCCGGGACAGTAACTATGGCTACACCTTC,CASSRDSNYGYTF
-,TRBD1,TRBJ2-5,14,TRBV29-1,TGCAGCGTTGAAGGACAGGGGGACGGTGAGACCCAGTACTTC,CSVEGQGDGETQYF